These T cell receptor beta chains were read from a single sample in a study of T-cell reconstitution after alpha-beta-depleted transplantation in children. TCRdb passed the PCR reads through MiXCR, listing each CDR3 protein once. The data show about 610,000 distinct CDR3 sequences, about 10% seen once. The sample was PBMCs from the stem cell graft donor, taken from the stem cell graft. These receptors were obtained from a human donor who donated a stem cell graft to a child with acute myeloid leukemia. Each CDR3 is given with its conserved first and last residue. Each record gives: clone size, D gene, J gene, V gene, CDR3 DNA, CDR3 protein. D genes are given only for firm matches. Clone sizes are given selectively: once, few, many, or a class where the clone is expanded.

size: few; D: NA; J: TRBJ2-7; V: TRBV10-3; DNA: TGTGCCACCACCCCGGGTTCAAACCACGAGCAGTACTTC; CDR3: CATTPGSNHEQYF
size: many; D: TRBD2; J: TRBJ2-7; V: TRBV12-3/TRBV12-4; DNA: TGTGCCAGCAGTCCGATAGCGGGAGTCGAGCAGTACTTC; CDR3: CASSPIAGVEQYF
size: few; D: TRBD2; J: TRBJ2-5; V: TRBV18; DNA: TGTGCCAGCTCCGGACTAGCGGGACGGGAGACCCAGTACTTC; CDR3: CASSGLAGRETQYF
size: NA; D: NA; J: TRBJ2-2; V: TRBV5-1; DNA: TGCGCCAGCAGCTTGCGGCTAGCGAGCACAGGGGGGGAGCTGTTTTTT; CDR3: CASSLRLASTGGELFF
size: many; D: NA; J: TRBJ2-3; V: TRBV12-3/TRBV12-4; DNA: TGTGCCAGCAGCCTTCGTGGGGGCACAGATACGCAGTATTTT; CDR3: CASSLRGGTDTQYF
size: few; D: TRBD2; J: TRBJ2-7; V: TRBV5-1; DNA: TGCGCCAGCAGCTTGTTGACTAGCGGGATCCACGAGCAGTACTTC; CDR3: CASSLLTSGIHEQYF
size: few; D: TRBD1; J: TRBJ1-5; V: TRBV18; DNA: TGTGCCAGCGAAGGGGGCGCGGATCAGCCCCAGCATTTT; CDR3: CASEGGADQPQHF
size: few; D: NA; J: TRBJ1-1; V: TRBV6-5; DNA: TGTGCCAGCAGGGAGCTTAAGGGTGAAGCTTTCTTT; CDR3: CASRELKGEAFF
size: NA; D: TRBD2; J: TRBJ2-7; V: TRBV29-1; DNA: TGCAGCGTACTCTTCTACGGACTAGCGGGAGTGTCCTACGAGCAGTACTTC; CDR3: CSVLFYGLAGVSYEQYF
size: few; D: TRBD1; J: TRBJ1-6; V: TRBV5-1; DNA: TGCGCCAGCAGTCGGGACAGAAGTAATTCACCCCTCCACTTT; CDR3: CASSRDRSNSPLHF
size: NA; D: TRBD2; J: TRBJ2-5; V: TRBV20-1; DNA: TGCAGTGCATCTCTAGCGGGAGGGAATCTCCAAGAGACCCAGTACTTC; CDR3: CSASLAGGNLQETQYF
size: many; D: NA; J: TRBJ1-1; V: TRBV14; DNA: TGTGCCAGCAGCCAATCCTCTGAAGCTTTCTTT; CDR3: CASSQSSEAFF
size: NA; D: TRBD1; J: TRBJ1-2; V: TRBV20-1; DNA: TGCAGTGCTAGAGTAGGGGACAGGCTGGTTTCTGGCTACACCTTC; CDR3: CSARVGDRLVSGYTF
size: NA; D: NA; J: TRBJ1-2; V: TRBV3-1; DNA: TGTGCCAGCAGCCAAGCGTACAGACCCTTAGGGGGCTACACCTTC; CDR3: CASSQAYRPLGGYTF
size: many; D: NA; J: TRBJ2-5; V: TRBV6-5; DNA: TGTGCCAGCAGTTACTTTAAGGGAGAGACCCAGTACTTC; CDR3: CASSYFKGETQYF
size: NA; D: TRBD2; J: TRBJ2-3; V: TRBV6-1; DNA: TGTGCCAGCTGGGGGCTAGCGGGAAGCACAGATACGCAGTATTTT; CDR3: CASWGLAGSTDTQYF
size: few; D: TRBD2; J: TRBJ2-1; V: TRBV14; DNA: TGTGCCAGCAACACCTTTAGCGGGGGGCCCAGCAATGAGCAGTTCTTC; CDR3: CASNTFSGGPSNEQFF
size: NA; D: NA; J: TRBJ1-5; V: TRBV29-1; DNA: TGCAGCGTTGTGGAGGGTCAAAGACAGCCCCAGCATTTT; CDR3: CSVVEGQRQPQHF
size: few; D: NA; J: TRBJ2-2; V: TRBV7-3; DNA: TGTGCCAGCAGCATACAGAACACCGGGGAGCTGTTTTTT; CDR3: CASSIQNTGELFF
size: many; D: NA; J: TRBJ1-1; V: TRBV7-6; DNA: TGTGCCAGCAGCTTAACCTTCGGCGGCACTGAAGCTTTCTTT; CDR3: CASSLTFGGTEAFF
size: many; D: TRBD1; J: TRBJ2-2; V: TRBV5-1; DNA: TGCGCCAGCAGCTTGTCCCGGACAGGGGGCACCGGGGAGCTGTTTTTT; CDR3: CASSLSRTGGTGELFF
size: NA; D: TRBD2; J: TRBJ2-7; V: TRBV4-2; DNA: TGTGCCAGCAGCCAAGAGCGGCAGGGAGGGGACGAGCAGTACTTC; CDR3: CASSQERQGGDEQYF
size: many; D: NA; J: TRBJ1-1; V: TRBV20-1; DNA: TGCAGTCCCGGGACGGCGAACACTGAAGCTTTCTTT; CDR3: CSPGTANTEAFF
size: few; D: NA; J: TRBJ2-1; V: TRBV9; DNA: TGTGCCAGCAGCCCAATAACCCCGAGTCGGCTAAGCTCCTACAATGAGCAGTTCTTC; CDR3: CASSPITPSRLSSYNEQFF
size: NA; D: TRBD1; J: TRBJ2-1; V: TRBV24-1; DNA: TGTGCCACCAGTGACAGGGACAGGGGCGTCGATGAGCAGTTCTTC; CDR3: CATSDRDRGVDEQFF
size: NA; D: NA; J: TRBJ1-2; V: TRBV10-3; DNA: TGTGCCATCAGTGAGTCGGGGAGAGAAGGCTACACCTTC; CDR3: CAISESGREGYTF
size: NA; D: NA; J: TRBJ1-2; V: TRBV7-2; DNA: TGTGCCAGCAGTTCCCCAATGGGGGGCAGAGGCTACACCTTC; CDR3: CASSSPMGGRGYTF
size: few; D: TRBD2; J: TRBJ2-1; V: TRBV5-1; DNA: TGCGCCAGCAGCTTGGTTATCAGGGGAGGGACTAGCGGGTCAAGAGAGCAGTTCTTC; CDR3: CASSLVIRGGTSGSREQFF
size: NA; D: TRBD1; J: TRBJ1-5; V: TRBV20-1; DNA: TGCAGTGCTAGATCAAGACAGGGTGGTCAGCCCCAGCATTTT; CDR3: CSARSRQGGQPQHF
size: few; D: TRBD2; J: TRBJ2-1; V: TRBV7-8; DNA: TGTGCCAGCAGCTCAGGTAGCGGGCTTTACAATGAGCAGTTCTTC; CDR3: CASSSGSGLYNEQFF
size: once; D: NA; J: TRBJ2-2; V: TRBV4-3; DNA: TGCGCCAGCAGCCAAGACCTAGAGGTGGCCGGGGAGCTGTTTTTT; CDR3: CASSQDLEVAGELFF
size: NA; D: NA; J: TRBJ1-1; V: TRBV7-9; DNA: TGTGCCAGCAGCATCACAGGGACTGAAGCTTTCTTT; CDR3: CASSITGTEAFF
size: few; D: NA; J: TRBJ1-2; V: TRBV6-5; DNA: TGTGCCAGCAGTTATGGGAGGGGGGACTATGGCTACACCTTC; CDR3: CASSYGRGDYGYTF
size: many; D: TRBD2; J: TRBJ2-5; V: TRBV20-1; DNA: TGCAGTGCGTCCGGACTAGCGACAGGCCAAGAGACCCAGTACTTC; CDR3: CSASGLATGQETQYF
size: few; D: NA; J: TRBJ2-7; V: TRBV29-1; DNA: TGCAGCGCTGGGGATTCGGCGGGCGAGCAGTACTTC; CDR3: CSAGDSAGEQYF
size: NA; D: NA; J: TRBJ2-5; V: TRBV5-6; DNA: TGTGCCAGCAGCTTGGACAGGAGGGAGACCCAGTACTTC; CDR3: CASSLDRRETQYF
size: NA; D: NA; J: TRBJ2-5; V: TRBV20-1; DNA: TGCAGTGCTAGGGCCGGGACCCCCATGTACTTC; CDR3: CSARAGTPMYF
size: NA; D: NA; J: TRBJ2-1; V: TRBV20-1; DNA: TGCAGTGCTAGAGATCCCGGACTGGGCTCCTACAATGAGCAGTTCTTC; CDR3: CSARDPGLGSYNEQFF
size: few; D: TRBD2; J: TRBJ2-1; V: TRBV7-9; DNA: TGTGCCAGCACCCCGGGACTAGCAGGGGTTGAACCGCAGTTCTTC; CDR3: CASTPGLAGVEPQFF
size: NA; D: TRBD1; J: TRBJ2-7; V: TRBV25-1; DNA: TGTGCCAGGGAAAAAACAGGGGGACCTTTAGGGGAGCAGTACTTC; CDR3: CAREKTGGPLGEQYF
size: few; D: TRBD2; J: TRBJ2-7; V: TRBV7-3; DNA: TGTGCCAGCAGCTTACCCCGGACTAGCGGCTCCTACGAGCAGTACTTC; CDR3: CASSLPRTSGSYEQYF
size: NA; D: TRBD2; J: TRBJ2-5; V: TRBV20-1; DNA: TGCAGTGCTAGAGGCCCCCCACTAGCGGGACCTCAAGAGACCCAGTACTTC; CDR3: CSARGPPLAGPQETQYF
size: NA; D: TRBD2; J: TRBJ2-7; V: TRBV29-1; DNA: TGCAGCGTTCTTGGACTAGCGGCTCACTACGAGCAGTACTTC; CDR3: CSVLGLAAHYEQYF
size: many; D: NA; J: TRBJ2-1; V: TRBV5-5; DNA: TGTGCCAGCAGCCTCCTGGTGAGCCGAGAGCATGAGCAGTTCTTC; CDR3: CASSLLVSREHEQFF
size: once; D: TRBD1; J: TRBJ2-7; V: TRBV19; DNA: TGTGCCAGTAGAGAAGCTTTGACAGGGAGCCACGAGCAGTACTTC; CDR3: CASREALTGSHEQYF
size: few; D: NA; J: TRBJ2-2; V: TRBV7-8; DNA: TGTGCCAGCAGCTTAAACAGGGAAATCGGGGAGCTGTTTTTT; CDR3: CASSLNREIGELFF
size: many; D: NA; J: TRBJ2-2; V: TRBV5-1; DNA: TGCGCCAGCAGCTTAGGGACATCGAACACCGGGGAGCTGTTTTTT; CDR3: CASSLGTSNTGELFF
size: many; D: TRBD2; J: TRBJ2-3; V: TRBV20-1; DNA: TGCAGTGCTAGCCGACTAGCGGGAGTCTCTGTGGATACGCAGTATTTT; CDR3: CSASRLAGVSVDTQYF
size: NA; D: TRBD2; J: TRBJ2-7; V: TRBV6-2/TRBV6-3; DNA: TGTGCCAGCAGCAGAGTAGCGGGGATCTACGAGCAGTACTTC; CDR3: CASSRVAGIYEQYF
size: many; D: NA; J: TRBJ2-3; V: TRBV20-1; DNA: TGCAGTGCTAGAGATATAACTCGACTTCTTCGCACAGATACGCAGTATTTT; CDR3: CSARDITRLLRTDTQYF
size: NA; D: TRBD1; J: TRBJ1-5; V: TRBV20-1; DNA: TGCAGTGCTACGGACAGGGAGCGGGGTAACAATCAGCCCCAGCATTTT; CDR3: CSATDRERGNNQPQHF
size: NA; D: TRBD1; J: TRBJ2-7; V: TRBV7-6; DNA: TGTGCCAGCAGCTTCGGGGACAGGGGGTCTGCCGAGCAGTACTTC; CDR3: CASSFGDRGSAEQYF
size: NA; D: TRBD2; J: TRBJ2-1; V: TRBV29-1; DNA: TGCAGCGTTGAATCACCAGCGGGAGTTTCGAGCAATGAGCAGTTCTTC; CDR3: CSVESPAGVSSNEQFF
size: few; D: NA; J: TRBJ2-3; V: TRBV4-2; DNA: TGTGCCAGCAGCCCTCAGCGGCTCACAGATACGCAGTATTTT; CDR3: CASSPQRLTDTQYF